This TCR beta chain was sequenced during a study of blood T cell repertoires in COVID-19. On the study more broadly: The United States, Italy and Spain provided the acute and convalescent COVID-19 samples. PBMCs, B-cell-depleted T cells, or T cells were the source of the cDNA or gDNA that made up the material.

The V end was cut by 5 bases, the J end by 2 bases, with 9 bases between. The CDR3 length is 14 residues. Per germline, CDR1 SNHLY and CDR2 FYNNEI. This clone has a handful of counts. How the authors handled the data: By means of reference gene primer amplification, nucleated cell counts were estimated. Measured with immunoSEQ multiplex PCR; TCRdb has only the in-frame clones, and not every one. V, J and clone size are taken as reported in that table, and D and trimming were inferred from the DNA itself. Among 120,000 or so clones listed, 76% were seen once. Sequencing used peripheral blood. The J gene is TRBJ2-2, the V gene TRBV2; the D is unclear. This sequence originates from an elderly woman with acute or convalescent COVID-19. The CDR3 DNA reads as TGTGCCAGCAGTCCACGCACTAACACCGGGGAGCTGTTTTTT. Its translation is CASSPRTNTGELFF.